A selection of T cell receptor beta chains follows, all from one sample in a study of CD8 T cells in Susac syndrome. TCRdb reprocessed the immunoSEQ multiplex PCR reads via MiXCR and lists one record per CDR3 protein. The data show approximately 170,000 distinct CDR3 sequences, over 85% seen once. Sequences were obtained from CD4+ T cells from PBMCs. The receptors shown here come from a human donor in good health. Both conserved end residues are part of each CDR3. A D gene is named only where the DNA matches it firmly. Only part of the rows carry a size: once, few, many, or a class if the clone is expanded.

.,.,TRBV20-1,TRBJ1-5,TGCAGTGCTAGAGATACGGGGAGCAATCAGCCCCAGCATTTT,CSARDTGSNQPQHF
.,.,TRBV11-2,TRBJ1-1,TGTGCCAGCAGCCCTGCAGGGGAGAACACTGAAGCTTTCTTT,CASSPAGENTEAFF
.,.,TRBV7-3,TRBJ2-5,TGTGCCAGCAGCCAAGGACATGTAGAGACCCAGTACTTC,CASSQGHVETQYF
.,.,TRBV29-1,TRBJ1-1,TGCAGCGTTGACAGGGGCACTGAAGCTTTCTTT,CSVDRGTEAFF
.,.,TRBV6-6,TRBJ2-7,TGTGCCAGCAGTTCAGACTTCTCTAGCTCCTACGAGCAGTACTTC,CASSSDFSSSYEQYF
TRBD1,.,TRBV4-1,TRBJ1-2,TGCGCCAGCAGCCCCTCCGAGACAGGGATCTATGGCTACACCTTC,CASSPSETGIYGYTF
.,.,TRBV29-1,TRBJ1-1,TGCAGCGTGCTGAATCCGGGCTCCTACACTGAAGCTTTCTTT,CSVLNPGSYTEAFF
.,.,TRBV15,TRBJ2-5,TGTGCCACCAGCAGAGATTCCTGGACATTAGAGACCCAGTACTTC,CATSRDSWTLETQYF
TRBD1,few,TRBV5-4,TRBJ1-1,TGTGCCAGCAGCCCATCGTCCCGGGACAGGACAGCTTTCTTT,CASSPSSRDRTAFF
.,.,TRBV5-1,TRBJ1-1,TGCGCCAGCAGCTTGGGGGGGATAAGTATGGACACTGAAGCTTTCTTT,CASSLGGISMDTEAFF
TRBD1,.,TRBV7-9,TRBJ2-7,TGTGCCAGCAGCTGGGGACAGGGCGACGAGCAGTACTTC,CASSWGQGDEQYF
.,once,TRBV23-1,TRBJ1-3,TGCGCCAGCAGTCAAATCTCCCTAGGAAACACCATATATTTT,CASSQISLGNTIYF
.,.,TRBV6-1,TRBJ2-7,TGTGCCAGCAGTGAACTCCCTCACCCTAGGGAGCAGTACTTC,CASSELPHPREQYF
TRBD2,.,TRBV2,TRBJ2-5,TGTGCCAGCAGTGAGGGGGGGGAGACCCAGTACTTC,CASSEGGETQYF
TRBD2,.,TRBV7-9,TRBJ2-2,TGTGCCAAGTCAAGCGGGGGCCACACCGGGGAGCTGTTTTTT,CAKSSGGHTGELFF
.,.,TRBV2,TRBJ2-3,TGTGCCAGCAGTGACACGAGCACAGATACGCAGTATTTT,CASSDTSTDTQYF
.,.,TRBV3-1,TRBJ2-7,TGTGCCAGCAGCCGCGTCGGGGCCTACGAGCAGTACTTC,CASSRVGAYEQYF
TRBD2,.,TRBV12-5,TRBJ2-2,TGTGCTAGTGGTTTGTACAAGCGGGGGATTAACACCGGGGAGCTGTTTTTT,CASGLYKRGINTGELFF
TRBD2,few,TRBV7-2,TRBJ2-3,TGTGCCAGCAGCTTAGTAGCGGGGGGAACAGATACGCAGTATTTT,CASSLVAGGTDTQYF
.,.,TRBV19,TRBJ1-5,TGTGCCAGTAGTATAGATGGCCGGGCCCCCCGGGGCAATCAGCCCCAGCATTTT,CASSIDGRAPRGNQPQHF
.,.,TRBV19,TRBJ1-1,TGTGCCAGTAGTATGCAGGGGAGGGGAGCTTTCTTT,CASSMQGRGAFF
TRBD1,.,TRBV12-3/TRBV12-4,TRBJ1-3,TGTGCCAGCAGTCCCAGAGACTGGGAGGGGGCAGGAAACACCATATATTTT,CASSPRDWEGAGNTIYF
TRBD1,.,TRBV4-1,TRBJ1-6,TGCGCCAGCAGCCAGTCGGGACAGGCTAATTCACCCCTCCACTTT,CASSQSGQANSPLHF
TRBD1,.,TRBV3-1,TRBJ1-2,TGTGCCAGCAGCCAAGATGGCGGGACAGGGTCTAACTATGGCTACACCTTC,CASSQDGGTGSNYGYTF
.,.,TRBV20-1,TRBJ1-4,TGCAGTGCTAGAGGGACGAATAATGAAAAACTGTTTTTT,CSARGTNNEKLFF
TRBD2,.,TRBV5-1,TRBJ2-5,TGCGCCAGCACCTACGGCGGGGCGGGGGAAGAGACCCAGTACTTC,CASTYGGAGEETQYF
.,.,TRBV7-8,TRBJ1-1,TGTGCCAGCAGCCCCTGGACGGGGAACACTGAAGCTTTCTTT,CASSPWTGNTEAFF
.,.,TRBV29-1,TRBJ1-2,TGCAGCGCCGTGAGCCTCTTCTATGGCTACACCTTC,CSAVSLFYGYTF
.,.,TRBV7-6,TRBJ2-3,TGTGCCAGCAGCTTGCGGGTGGGCACAGATACGCAGTATTTT,CASSLRVGTDTQYF
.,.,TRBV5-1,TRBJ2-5,TGCGCCAGCAGCTTGGATGGGATGGAGACCCAGTACTTC,CASSLDGMETQYF
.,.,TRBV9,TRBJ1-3,TGTGCCAGCAGCGTAATCGAGGGAAACACCATATATTTT,CASSVIEGNTIYF
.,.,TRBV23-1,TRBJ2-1,TGCGCCAGCAGTCAATACACGGTCAATGAGCAGTTCTTC,CASSQYTVNEQFF
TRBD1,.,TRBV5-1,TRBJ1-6,TGCGCCAGCAGCACCGGACAGGGTGGGATGGATTCACCCCTCCACTTT,CASSTGQGGMDSPLHF
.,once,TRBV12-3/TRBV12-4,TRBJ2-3,TGTGCCAGCGGGGAAGGATACTTGACAGATACGCAGTATTTT,CASGEGYLTDTQYF
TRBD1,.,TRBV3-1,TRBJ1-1,TGTGCCAGCAGCCAACGGGACAGCAATGATGAAGCTTTCTTT,CASSQRDSNDEAFF
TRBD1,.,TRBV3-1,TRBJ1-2,TGTGCCAGCAGCCTGACAGGGAACGATTATGGCTACACCTTC,CASSLTGNDYGYTF
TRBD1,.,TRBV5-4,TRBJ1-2,TGTGCCAGCAGCTTCAGGGGGCAAAGGTATGGCTACACCTTC,CASSFRGQRYGYTF
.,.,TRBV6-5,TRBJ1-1,TGTGCCAGCAGTTACGAGATGCACATGAACACTGAAGCTTTCTTT,CASSYEMHMNTEAFF
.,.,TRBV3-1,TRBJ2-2,TGTGCCAGCGGGGTCCATGGCGGGGAGCTGTTTTTT,CASGVHGGELFF
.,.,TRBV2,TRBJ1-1,TGTGCCAGCAGACGGGACACCAACACTGAAGCTTTCTTT,CASRRDTNTEAFF
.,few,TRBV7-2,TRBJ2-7,TGTGCCAGCAGCTTTTCCGGGACCTACGAGCAGTACTTC,CASSFSGTYEQYF
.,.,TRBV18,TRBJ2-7,TGTGCCAGCTCACCCAGGGGGGAGAGCGAGCAGTACTTC,CASSPRGESEQYF
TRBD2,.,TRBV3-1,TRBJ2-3,TGTGCCAGCAGCCCTACAGCGGGGGGGCCGACAGATACGCAGTATTTT,CASSPTAGGPTDTQYF
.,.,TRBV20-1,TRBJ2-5,TGCAGTGCCCTCTCCCCAAGCTCTCCAGAGACCCAGTACTTC,CSALSPSSPETQYF
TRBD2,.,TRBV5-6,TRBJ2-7,TGTGCCAGCAGCGGGGGAGGGTCCGCCCACGAGCAGTACTTC,CASSGGGSAHEQYF
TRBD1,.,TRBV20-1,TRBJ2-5,TGCAGTGCTAGTCCCGGGACAGGGGAGGACGAGACCCAGTACTTC,CSASPGTGEDETQYF
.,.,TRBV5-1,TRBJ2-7,TGCGCCAGCCGACAGGACTCCTACGAGCAGTACTTC,CASRQDSYEQYF
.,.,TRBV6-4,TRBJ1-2,TGTGCCAGCAGTGTATCCATGTCCAACTATGGCTACACCTTC,CASSVSMSNYGYTF
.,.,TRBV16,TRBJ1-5,TGTGCCAGCAGCCAATATAAGGGTGAAGGTGGTAATCAGCCCCAGCATTTT,CASSQYKGEGGNQPQHF
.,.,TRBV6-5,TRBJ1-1,TGTGCCAGCAGTTACTCACGAGTACGGGGACGAGGCACTGAAGCTTTCTTT,CASSYSRVRGRGTEAFF
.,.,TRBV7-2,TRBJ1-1,TGTGCCAGCAGCTTAGGGGGAGAGGACACTGAAGCTTTCTTT,CASSLGGEDTEAFF
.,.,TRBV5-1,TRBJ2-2,TGCGCCAGCAGCTTGACGGGACCCACCGGGGAGCTGTTTTTT,CASSLTGPTGELFF
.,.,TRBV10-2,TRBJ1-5,TGCGCCAGCAGTCTGACGGATAGCAATCAGCCCCAGCATTTT,CASSLTDSNQPQHF
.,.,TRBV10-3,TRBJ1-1,TGTGCCATCAGTGAGTCGTTCCCAGGCACTGAAGCTTTCTTT,CAISESFPGTEAFF
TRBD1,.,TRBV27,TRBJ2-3,TGTGCCAGCAGTTGGACAGGGGTAGATACGCAGTATTTT,CASSWTGVDTQYF
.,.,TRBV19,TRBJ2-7,TGTGCCAGTAACAAAGGGACTCACTATTCCTACGAGCAGTACTTC,CASNKGTHYSYEQYF
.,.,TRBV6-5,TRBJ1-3,TGTGCCAGCAGTTACTGCCGGGACGGTACCTCTGGAAACACCATATATTTT,CASSYCRDGTSGNTIYF
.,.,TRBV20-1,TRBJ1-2,TGCAGTGCCGGGACGGCTGGGGGCTACACCTTC,CSAGTAGGYTF
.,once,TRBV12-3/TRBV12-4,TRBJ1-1,TGTGCCAGATCTCAACAGGGAGGTGAAGCTTTCTTT,CARSQQGGEAFF